This TCR beta chain is drawn from a study of regulatory T cells in long-lasting Graves disease. This clonotype was counted between two and nine times. Its antigen is currently unknown. The CDR3 has 17 amino acids. Germline CDR1 and CDR2: SGHRS and YFSETQ. V shed 6 bases, J shed 2 bases, and the junction held 8 bases outside the gene matches. iRepertoire HTBI primers and Arm-PCR of CDR3 regions built TCR beta libraries. TCRdb reanalysed the multiplex PCR reads using MiXCR and keeps one entry per CDR3 protein. The sample carries about 610,000 distinct CDR3 sequences, about 15% recorded once. Time point denoted: newly diagnosed GD, antithyroid drugs for less than 3 months. There was RNA extracted from PBMCs, and the TCR library was made from it. Whole-study findings and limits: Shared public clonotypes totalled approximately 3,000 in persistent patients, compared with about 930 in new patients. Lower TCR diversity was seen in persistent Graves' patients than in newly diagnosed ones.

These data are also associated with another study on T cells in Graves' hyperthyroidism and ophthalmopathy. That source notes: The TCR CDR3 was amplified in a first-round RT-PCR using the HTBI primer set. Most expanded thyroid clonotypes above 0.001 also appeared in blood.

The TCR comes from a man aged 18 to 30 with Graves disease. The material was peripheral blood mononuclear cells (PBMCs), obtained at new diagnosis, from a patient treated with antithyroid drugs. The chain combines TRBV5-1 with TRBJ2-3; TRBD2 agrees at 14 bases. The CDR3 sequence is CASTLGLAGANTDTQYF. As DNA, the CDR3 is TGCGCCAGCACCCTGGGACTAGCGGGAGCAAACACAGATACGCAGTATTTT.